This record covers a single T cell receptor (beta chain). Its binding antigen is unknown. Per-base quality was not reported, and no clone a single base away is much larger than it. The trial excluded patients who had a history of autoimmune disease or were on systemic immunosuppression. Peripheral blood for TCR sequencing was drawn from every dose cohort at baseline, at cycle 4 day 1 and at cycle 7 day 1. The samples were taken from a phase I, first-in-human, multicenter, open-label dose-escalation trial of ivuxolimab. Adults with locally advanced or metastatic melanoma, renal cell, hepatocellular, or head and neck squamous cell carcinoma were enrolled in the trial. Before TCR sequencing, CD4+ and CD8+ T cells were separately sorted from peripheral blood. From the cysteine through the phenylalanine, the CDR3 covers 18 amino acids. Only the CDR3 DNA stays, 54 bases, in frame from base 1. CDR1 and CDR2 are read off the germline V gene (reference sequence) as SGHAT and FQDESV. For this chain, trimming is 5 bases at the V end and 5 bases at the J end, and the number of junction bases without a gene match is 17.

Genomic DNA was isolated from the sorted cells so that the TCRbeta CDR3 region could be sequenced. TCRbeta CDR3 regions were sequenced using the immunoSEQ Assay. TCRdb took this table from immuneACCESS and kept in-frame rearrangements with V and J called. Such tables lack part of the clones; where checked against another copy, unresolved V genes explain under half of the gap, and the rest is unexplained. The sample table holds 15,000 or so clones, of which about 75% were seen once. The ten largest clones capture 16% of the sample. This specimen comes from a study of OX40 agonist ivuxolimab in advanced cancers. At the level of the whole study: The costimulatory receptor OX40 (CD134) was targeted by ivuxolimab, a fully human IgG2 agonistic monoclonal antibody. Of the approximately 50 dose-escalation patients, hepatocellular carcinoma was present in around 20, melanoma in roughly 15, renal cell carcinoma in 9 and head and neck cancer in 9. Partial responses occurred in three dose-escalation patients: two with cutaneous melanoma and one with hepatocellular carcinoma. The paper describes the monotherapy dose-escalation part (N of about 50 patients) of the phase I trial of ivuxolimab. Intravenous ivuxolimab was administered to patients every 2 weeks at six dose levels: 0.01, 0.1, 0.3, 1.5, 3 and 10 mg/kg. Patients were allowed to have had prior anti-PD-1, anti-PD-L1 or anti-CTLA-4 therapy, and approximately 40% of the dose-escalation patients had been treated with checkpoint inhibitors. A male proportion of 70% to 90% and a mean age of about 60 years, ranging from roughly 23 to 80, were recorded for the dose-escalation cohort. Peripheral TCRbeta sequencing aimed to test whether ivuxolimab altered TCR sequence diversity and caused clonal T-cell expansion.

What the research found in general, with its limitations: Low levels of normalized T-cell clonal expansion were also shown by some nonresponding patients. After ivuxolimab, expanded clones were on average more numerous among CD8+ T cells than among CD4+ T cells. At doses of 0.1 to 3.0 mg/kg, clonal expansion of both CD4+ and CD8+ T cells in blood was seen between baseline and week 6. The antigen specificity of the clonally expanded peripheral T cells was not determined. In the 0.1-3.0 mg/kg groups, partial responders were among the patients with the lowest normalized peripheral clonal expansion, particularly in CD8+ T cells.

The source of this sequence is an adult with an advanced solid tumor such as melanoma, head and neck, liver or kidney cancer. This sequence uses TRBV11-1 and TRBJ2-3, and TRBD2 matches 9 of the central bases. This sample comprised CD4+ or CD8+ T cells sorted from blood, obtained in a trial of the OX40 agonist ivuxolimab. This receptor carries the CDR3 CASSQRYLRGGQRDTQYF. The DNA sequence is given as TGTGCCAGCAGCCAGCGTTATTTGCGGGGGGGCCAGAGAGATACGCAGTATTTT.